The 18 T cell receptor beta chains below all came from one sample that was sequenced in a study of blood T cell repertoires in COVID-19. Repertoires were generated with immunoSEQ multiplex PCR, while TCRdb's copy carries only in-frame clones and drops some. This table has around 140,000 clones, 80% appearing once. The sequencing sample was made of peripheral blood. The receptors originated from a man in his 70s who had recovered from COVID-19.

Only one count was recorded for this clone. The V gene is TRBV7-3, the J gene TRBJ2-5, with 9 bases aligning to TRBD1. This CDR3 is 15 amino acids long. Unmatched junction bases numbered 9, after V lost 5 bases and J lost 5 bases. Germline V gives CDR1 SGHTA, CDR2 FQGTGA. The CDR3 DNA reads TGTGCCAGCAGCCGACTAGGGACAGGGTTTGAGACCCAGTACTTC. Translating gives CASSRLGTGFETQYF.

This chain joins TRBV19 and TRBJ2-7; 7 bases match TRBD1. This CDR3 has 14 residues. V shed 4 bases, J shed 2 bases, and the junction held 5 bases outside the gene matches. Germline V gene sequence: CDR1 LNHDA, CDR2 SQIVND (reference sequence). The CDR3 DNA reads TGTGCCAGTAGTACAGGGGGTGTCACCTACGAGCAGTACTTC. Protein: CASSTGGVTYEQYF.

The rearrangement joins TRBV5-8 to TRBJ1-5; 9 bases fit TRBD1. V dropped 2 bases and J dropped 2; count of bases not matched to a gene: 5. CDR1 is SGHTS, CDR2 YDEGEE, per germline. The CDR3 consists of 16 residues. The chain's CDR3 is CASSFLRTGGNQPQHF. The CDR3 bases are TGTGCCAGCAGCTTCTTAAGGACAGGGGGCAATCAGCCCCAGCATTTT.

CDR3 region: CASSFVGGRTDTQYF. The CDR3 nucleotides are TGTGCCAGCAGCTTTGTGGGAGGTCGCACAGATACGCAGTATTTT. The rearrangement uses TRBV7-2 and TRBJ2-3; D perhaps matches TRBD2 (6 bases). Germline loops: CDR1 SGHTA, CDR2 FQGNSA. Trimming took off 3 bases at V and 1 base at J, with 11 bases between the two ends. The length of the CDR3 is 15 residues.

The chain joins TRBV21-1 to TRBJ1-1; TRBD1 is the table's D call and was not checked against the DNA. TRBV21-1 is assigned pseudogene status. CDR3 size: 16 residues. The CDR3 sequence is CASSKVGRGLRTEAFF. The CDR3, as DNA: TGTGCCAGCAGCAAAGTGGGAAGGGGGCTTAGGACTGAAGCTTTCTTT.

The chain is built from TRBV9 and TRBJ2-2; perhaps TRBD2 as D (5 bases). Germline V gives CDR1 SGDLS, CDR2 YYNGEE. CDR3 length: 14 amino acids. The V gene lost 6 bases and the J gene lost 6 bases, with 15 bases spanning the gap. This CDR3 is CASKVSPEAGELFF. CDR3 sequence (DNA): TGTGCCAGCAAGGTGAGCCCGGAGGCCGGGGAGCTGTTTTTT.

The chain recombines TRBV7-2 with TRBJ2-5; no clear D gene. The germline V gene has CDR1 SGHTA and CDR2 FQGNSA. This CDR3 spans 13 amino acids. The V end lost 5 bases, the J end lost 4 bases, and 11 bases lay between the germline ends. The CDR3 spells CASSKLTGETQYF. The DNA for the CDR3 is TGTGCCAGCAGCAAATTAACGGGAGAGACCCAGTACTTC.

V and J are TRBV7-2 and TRBJ2-5; 8 bases align to TRBD2. The germline gives CDR1 SGHTA, CDR2 FQGNSA. V lost 2 bases to trimming and J lost 6 bases; unmatched junction nucleotides: 8. The CDR3 loop spans 15 amino acids. The CDR3 is CASSLKSGSRQTQYF. For the CDR3, the DNA is TGTGCCAGCAGCTTAAAAAGCGGGAGTCGACAGACCCAGTACTTC.

This clone was found a few times. V and J are TRBV11-2 and TRBJ2-7, with D hard to call. The length of the CDR3 is 12 residues. Germline V gene sequence: CDR1 SGHAT, CDR2 FQNNGV. Trimming pared 0 bases from V and 3 bases from J, leaving 3 bases between. Here the CDR3 reads CASSLDGYEQYF. The CDR3 DNA sequence: TGTGCCAGCAGCTTAGACGGCTACGAGCAGTACTTC. The complete variable domain, with remaining parts taken from reference TRBV11-2 and TRBJ2-7, reads EAGVAQSPRYKIIEKRQSVAFWCNPISGHATLYWYQQILGQGPKLLIQFQNNGVVDDSQLPKDRFSAERLKGVDSTLKIQPAKLEDSAVYLCASSLDGYEQYFGPGTRLTVT.

The chain has TRBV19 and TRBJ1-2, with D tentatively TRBD1 (5 bases). The germline V gene encodes CDR1 LNHDA and CDR2 SQIVND (reference sequence). The CDR3 has 15 amino acids. V lost 7 bases and J 1 base, leaving 16 bases between the germline ends. The CDR3 DNA follows: TGTGCCAGTACTGGGGCCAGGGTCCATAACTATGGCTACACCTTC. Encoded protein: CASTGARVHNYGYTF.

The chain combines TRBV19 with TRBJ2-7; D is uncertain. CDR1 and CDR2 from the germline V gene are LNHDA and SQIVND (reference sequence). CDR3 length equals 13 residues. Trimming left V 6 bases short and J 2 bases short, with 11 bases between. The CDR3: CASSPGSTYEQYF. The CDR3 region has the DNA TGTGCCAGTAGCCCCGGTTCGACCTACGAGCAGTACTTC.

This chain uses TRBV18 with TRBJ1-2, with 8 bases lining up with TRBD1. From germline, CDR1 is KGHSH and CDR2 LQKENI. After removal of 2 bases from V and 8 bases from J, the junction contained 7 bases not matched to a gene. The CDR3 is made up of 14 amino acids. CDR3 DNA sequence: TGTGCCAGCTCACCAAAGGACAGGGCAGTCGGCTACACCTTC. Its protein product is CASSPKDRAVGYTF.

V usage is TRBV4-3 and J usage is TRBJ1-2, with a possible D match to TRBD1 (5 bases). CDR3 length equals 14 residues. The V end was cut by 0 bases, the J end by 3 bases, with 8 bases between. Germline lookup yields CDR1 LGHNA and CDR2 YSLEER. As DNA, the CDR3 is TGCGCCAGCAGCCAAGACAGGGCTTACTATGGCTACACCTTC. It is translated as CASSQDRAYYGYTF.

This clone has only a few counts. The chain joins TRBV21-1 to TRBJ1-1; the tabulated D call, TRBD1, remains unverified against the DNA. TRBV21-1 is classified as a pseudogene. This CDR3 comprises 12 residues. This CDR3 is CASSTRGTEAFF. Written as DNA, the CDR3 is TGTGCCAGCAGCACCAGGGGCACTGAAGCTTTCTTT.

The J gene is TRBJ2-3, the V gene TRBV10-3, with TRBD1 matching 12 bases. Germline loops: CDR1 ENHRY, CDR2 SYGVKD. Unmatched junction bases numbered 15, after V lost 6 bases and J lost 5 bases. The length of the CDR3 is 18 residues. The CDR3 is CAIRYESWGQGAGDTQYF. The CDR3 DNA sequence: TGTGCCATCAGATATGAGTCTTGGGGACAGGGGGCGGGAGATACGCAGTATTTT.

The chain uses TRBV29-1 and TRBJ2-5; D possibly corresponds to TRBD2 (6 bases). Germline-derived CDR1 and CDR2 are SQVTM and ANQGSEA. This CDR3 has 13 residues. V was cut by 7 bases and J by 0 bases, with 12 bases left in between. In nucleotides, the CDR3 is TGCAGCGGCCGGGACTGGGACCAAGAGACCCAGTACTTC. Translation gives CSGRDWDQETQYF.

This clone showed up just a few times. The V and J genes are TRBV29-1 and TRBJ1-2; 8 nucleotides match TRBD1. CDR3 length: 14 residues. With V trimmed by 2 bases and J by 4 bases, 6 bases remained unmatched. Germline CDR1 reads SQVTM; CDR2 reads ANQGSEA. The CDR3 is CSVEKTGEVYGYTF. In DNA form, the CDR3 reads TGCAGCGTTGAAAAGACAGGGGAAGTCTATGGCTACACCTTC.

This chain links TRBV19 with TRBJ2-1; 13 nucleotides line up with TRBD2. The CDR3 runs to 16 residues. From germline, CDR1 is LNHDA and CDR2 SQIVND (reference sequence). The trim removed 5 bases at V and 6 bases at J, leaving 7 bases unmatched. Here the CDR3 reads CASSPAGTSGTNEQFF. CDR3 DNA: TGTGCCAGTAGTCCCGCCGGGACTAGCGGGACCAATGAGCAGTTCTTC.